This T cell receptor beta chain comes out of a study of blood T cell repertoires in COVID-19. Background on the study: Collection of acute and convalescent COVID-19 samples took place in the United States, Italy and Spain. Nucleic acid was either cDNA or gDNA, and it came from T cells, B-cell-depleted T cells, or PBMCs.

CDR1 and CDR2 from the germline V gene are MDHEN and SYDVKM. CDR3 length equals 13 residues. Germline trimming cut 6 bases from V and 1 base from J; bases unmatched to any gene: 1. The assay was immunoSEQ multiplex PCR, and TCRdb's table has in-frame clones only and misses some. The data show around 86,000 clones, with about 90% seen just once and around 7% held by the top ten. The chain employs TRBV28 and TRBJ1-2; 8 nucleotides match TRBD1. The sequence was collected from a human donor with acute or convalescent COVID-19. The donor label of this sample is uncertain. The source material was peripheral blood. The chain's CDR3 is CASSGQGNYGYTF. The CDR3 nucleotides read TGTGCCAGCAGCGGACAGGGTAACTATGGCTACACCTTC.